This T cell receptor (beta chain) comes out of a study of T cell responses to AZD1222 COVID-19 vaccine. The study's findings and limits: Targets within unmutated variant regions were reportedly found for nearly half of spike-specific TCRs.

Sequencing used immunoSEQ multiplex PCR; TCRdb keeps in-frame clones, though not all of them. The sample consists of about 110,000 clones, 87% of them appearing once. CDR3 size: 17 residues. Trimming removed 0 bases from V and 0 bases from J, with 14 bases in between. CDR1 LNHDA and CDR2 SQIVND come from the germline V gene (reference sequence). Note on this clone: The antigen remains undetermined.

This TCR came from an adult who received the AZD1222 COVID-19 vaccine. This material consisted of peripheral blood, taken 28 days after the second AZD1222 dose. The chain couples TRBV19 to TRBJ1-1, with a weak D call TRBD1 (5 bases). The CDR3 is CASSIDFINRMNTEAFF. CDR3 coding DNA: TGTGCCAGTAGTATAGATTTCATAAACAGGATGAACACTGAAGCTTTCTTT.